The 20 T cell receptor beta chains listed next were all sequenced from one sample in a study of T cell clones after liver transplantation. Assay used: immunoSEQ multiplex PCR; TCRdb lists only in-frame clones, some missing. The sample includes 65,000 to 80,000 clones, about four fifths seen only once; the top ten take around 0.66%. Sequenced material: CD4+ T cells from blood, taken before liver transplant. The source of these receptors is a human donor who received a liver transplant.

This clone has a single count. The chain recombines TRBV28 with TRBJ2-3; D is unclear. The CDR3 contains 15 residues. Deletions cut 1 base from V and 0 bases from J, with 8 bases between. CDR1 is MDHEN and CDR2 is SYDVKM in the germline V gene. The CDR3 DNA is TGTGCCAGCAGTTTATCTGGCGGTAGCACAGATACGCAGTATTTT. Protein: CASSLSGGSTDTQYF.

The chain employs TRBV5-1 and TRBJ2-1; no reliable D call. V shed 4 bases and J shed 0 bases, with 14 bases lying between them. Germline CDR1 is SGHRS and CDR2 is YFSETQ. The length of the CDR3 is 16 residues. The chain's CDR3 is CASSPNALSSYNEQFF. The CDR3 nucleotides read TGCGCCAGCAGCCCTAACGCGCTTAGCTCCTACAATGAGCAGTTCTTC. Variable domain in full (rest from reference TRBV5-1 and TRBJ2-1): KAGVTQTPRYLIKTRGQQVTLSCSPISGHRSVSWYQQTPGQGLQFLFEYFSETQRNKGNFPGRFSGRQFSNSRSEMNVSTLELGDSALYLCASSPNALSSYNEQFFGPGTRLTVL.

The gene calls are TRBV7-9 and TRBJ1-2; 11 bases match TRBD1. V shed 5 bases and J 3 bases; nucleotides not matched to a gene: 5. This CDR3 is 15 amino acids long. Per germline, CDR1 SEHNR and CDR2 FQNEAQ (reference sequence). The CDR3 reads CASSRGQGVDYGYTF. Written as DNA, the CDR3 is TGTGCCAGCAGCCGGGGACAGGGGGTAGACTATGGCTACACCTTC.

The chain employs TRBV6-6 and TRBJ1-6; 7 bases line up with TRBD1. V shed 7 bases and J 0 bases; nucleotides not matched to a gene: 6. This CDR3 spans 16 amino acids. Germline V lookup: CDR1 MNHNY, CDR2 SVGAGI (reference sequence). The CDR3 reads CASNDRASSYNSPLHF. The CDR3 bases are TGTGCCAGCAACGACAGGGCGAGCTCCTATAATTCACCCCTCCACTTT.

This clone has ten or more counts. V usage is TRBV28 and J usage is TRBJ2-7, with D perhaps assigned TRBD1 or TRBD2 (5 bases each). The ends were cut back, 3 bases at V and 5 bases at J, with 8 bases in the middle. The CDR3 consists of 12 residues. Germline CDR1 is MDHEN and CDR2 is SYDVKM. The chain's CDR3 is CASSFRGDEQYF. CDR3 coding DNA: TGTGCCAGCAGTTTTCGAGGGGACGAGCAGTACTTC.

The chain joins TRBV5-5 to TRBJ2-7; tentative D call: TRBD1 (5 bases). The germline V gene has CDR1 SGHKS and CDR2 YYEKEE (reference sequence). V lost 4 bases and J 1 base, leaving 21 bases between the germline ends. There are 17 residues in the CDR3. The CDR3 DNA sequence: TGTGCCAGCAGCGACAATCCGGGCAGGACAAAGTCCTACGAGCAGTACTTC. It specifies CASSDNPGRTKSYEQYF.

This clone was recorded a few times. This sequence joins TRBV2 and TRBJ2-1; 12 bases line up with TRBD2. The CDR3 sequence is 14 residues long. Trimming at V came to 6 bases and at J to 6 bases, leaving 3 bases not matched to a gene. Germline V gene data show CDR1 as SNHLY and CDR2 as FYNNEI. CDR3 nucleotide sequence: TGTGCCAGCAGAACTAGCGGGAGGAGCAATGAGCAGTTCTTC. Protein sequence: CASRTSGRSNEQFF.

The chain carries TRBV28 and TRBJ2-7; 16 bases agree with TRBD2. CDR1 is MDHEN, CDR2 SYDVKM, per germline. V lost 8 bases, J lost 8 bases, and 15 bases stayed unmatched. This CDR3 region has 17 residues. CDR3 bases: TGTGCCAGCCGTGGGGCGGGGACTAGCGGGAGGGCCCCTCAGCAGTACTTC. Translating it yields CASRGAGTSGRAPQQYF.

This chain uses TRBV5-1 with TRBJ2-7; D is unresolved. The CDR3 length is 15 residues. V lost 0 bases and J 2 bases, leaving 12 bases between the germline ends. Germline V gives CDR1 SGHRS, CDR2 YFSETQ. Here the CDR3 DNA reads TGCGCCAGCAGCTTGGAAGGGATCGCTCCCTACGAGCAGTACTTC. Its protein is CASSLEGIAPYEQYF.

V gene TRBV5-1 combines with J gene TRBJ1-2; D might be TRBD1 (5 bases). CDR1 SGHRS and CDR2 YFSETQ come from the germline V gene. Trimming cost V 4 bases and J 2 bases, with 9 bases left between them. The CDR3 is 13 amino acids. The CDR3 sequence is CASSREGNYGYTF. CDR3 bases: TGCGCCAGCAGCCGAGAGGGGAACTATGGCTACACCTTC.

J is TRBJ2-5 and V is TRBV18, with 7 positions matching TRBD2. Germline V gives CDR1 KGHSH, CDR2 LQKENI. Trimming at V came to 0 bases and at J to 9 bases, leaving 7 bases not matched to a gene. The CDR3 loop spans 14 amino acids. CDR3 sequence: CASSPPGRERAQYF. For the CDR3, the DNA is TGTGCCAGCTCACCACCAGGGCGGGAGAGGGCCCAGTACTTC.

The CDR3, as DNA: TGTGCCAGTAGTCCCCCAAATCCGTCCTACAATGAGCAGTTCTTC. As protein: CASSPPNPSYNEQFF. The chain joins TRBV19 to TRBJ2-1; D not resolved. This CDR3 contains 15 residues. Trimming removed 5 bases from V and 1 base from J, with 12 bases in between. Per the germline V gene, CDR1 is LNHDA and CDR2 is SQIVND (reference sequence). The variable domain in full, with the rest retrieved from reference TRBV19 and TRBJ2-1, is DGGITQSPKYLFRKEGQNVTLSCEQNLNHDAMYWYRQDPGQGLRLIYYSQIVNDFQKGDIAEGYSVSREKKESFPLTVTSAQKNPTAFYLCASSPPNPSYNEQFFGPGTRLTVL.

This clone was counted only a few times. The J gene is TRBJ1-5, the V gene TRBV18; 8 bases line up with TRBD1. V shed 6 bases and J 2 bases; nucleotides not matched to a gene: 12. The CDR3 spans 17 residues. Germline lookup yields CDR1 KGHSH and CDR2 LQKENI. The CDR3: CASSPGQGGYGNQPQHF. CDR3 DNA sequence: TGTGCCAGCTCCCCTGGACAGGGAGGGTATGGCAATCAGCCCCAGCATTTT.

This clone appeared once. The J gene is TRBJ2-2, the V gene TRBV5-4, with D perhaps TRBD1 (6 bases). The germline gives CDR1 SGHNT, CDR2 YYREEE (reference sequence). The CDR3 runs to 15 residues. Trimming removed 4 bases from V and 4 bases from J, with 14 bases in between. The CDR3 DNA sequence: TGTGCCAGCAGCAGGTCCGGGACAACCACCGGGGAGCTGTTTTTT. Its translation is CASSRSGTTTGELFF.

This chain uses TRBV28 with TRBJ1-3; a possible D gene is TRBD1 (6 bases). Germline V CDR1 and CDR2: MDHEN, SYDVKM. The V end was cut by 5 bases, the J end by 0 bases, with 8 bases between. CDR3 length: 14 amino acids. The CDR3 nucleotides are TGTGCCAGCAGTCAGGGGCCCTCTGGAAACACCATATATTTT. Protein sequence: CASSQGPSGNTIYF.

The V and J genes are TRBV4-2 and TRBJ2-3; 7 nucleotides agree with TRBD2. CDR3 size: 17 residues. Per germline, CDR1 LGHNA and CDR2 YNFKEQ. Trimming removed 0 bases from V and 4 bases from J; junction bases left unmatched: 10. In DNA, the CDR3 is TGTGCCAGCAGCCAAGAGGGAGTCGGCGGGAGCGCAGATACGCAGTATTTT. Translation gives CASSQEGVGGSADTQYF.

The V gene is TRBV19, the J gene TRBJ1-1; D unresolved. The CDR3 runs to 13 residues. Germline CDR1 is LNHDA and CDR2 is SQIVND (reference sequence). V was shortened by 5 bases and J by 0 bases, with 7 bases between the two germline ends. The CDR3 is CASSSYMNTEAFF. As DNA, the CDR3 is TGTGCCAGTAGTTCCTATATGAACACTGAAGCTTTCTTT.

The genes are TRBV28 and TRBJ2-5, with D possibly matching TRBD2 (6 bases). The CDR3 consists of 14 residues. The V gene lost 8 bases and the J gene lost 5 bases, with 18 bases spanning the gap. Per germline, CDR1 MDHEN and CDR2 SYDVKM. CDR3 sequence: CASGGSSLGETQYF. CDR3 DNA sequence: TGTGCCAGCGGGGGGTCTAGCCTAGGGGAGACCCAGTACTTC.

The chain joins TRBV11-3 to TRBJ2-2; 9 positions match TRBD2. Unmatched junction bases numbered 5, after V lost 5 bases and J lost 4 bases. Germline lookup yields CDR1 SGHNT and CDR2 YENEEA. CDR3 size: 15 residues. The DNA for the CDR3 is TGTGCCAGCAGCCAGACTAGCGGAATCACCGGGGAGCTGTTTTTT. This sequence encodes CASSQTSGITGELFF.

The gene calls are TRBV7-2 and TRBJ1-2, with a tentative D call TRBD1 (5 bases). Looked up from germline, CDR1 is SGHTA and CDR2 is FQGNSA. V was clipped by 1 base and J by 3 bases, with 9 bases between them. This CDR3 comprises 14 residues. The CDR3: CASSLGTNYYGYTF. CDR3 nucleotides: TGTGCCAGCAGCTTAGGGACAAATTACTATGGCTACACCTTC.